The TCR beta chain under discussion was sequenced for a study of beta chain features in type 1 diabetes. Germline-derived CDR1 and CDR2 are MNHNS and SASEGT. V lost 8 bases and J 6 bases, leaving 11 bases between the germline ends. The CDR3 has 12 residues. Reverse transcription of all isolated RNA meant that expressed TCRB transcripts were sequenced. The method was immunoSEQ multiplex PCR; TCRdb's version includes in-frame clones alone and lacks a portion of them. The sample yields 240,000 or so clones, roughly 70% seen once. The clonotype was recovered from a man aged 25 to 45 in good health. The chain couples TRBV6-1 to TRBJ2-1; D may be TRBD2 (6 bases). The sample taken for sequencing was naive CD4+ T cells from blood. The CDR3 region has the DNA TGTGCCAGCCGGCCTAGCGCCAATGAGCAGTTCTTC. It yields the protein CASRPSANEQFF.